Listed below are T cell receptor beta chains from one sample, sequenced in a study of Ad26.COV2.S vaccination and SARS-CoV-2 variants. Sequenced by immunoSEQ multiplex PCR; TCRdb stores in-frame clones only, minus some. The sample shows approximately 480,000 clones, approximately 88% of them seen only once. Sequences were derived from peripheral blood, sampled in a trial of Ad26.COV2.S vaccine versus placebo. Receptors were obtained from a person aged 18-65 years who received the Ad26.COV2.S COVID-19 vaccine or a placebo. CDR3s include the opening cysteine and the closing phenylalanine or tryptophan. D genes are given only for firm matches. For some rows the clone size is stated as once, few or many, or as a class when expanded; others skip it.

>21|TRBJ1-6|-|-|TRBV6-7
CASRRDRQISLGRSYNSPLHF
TGTGCCAGCAGAAGAGACAGACAAATATCTTTAGGGAGGTCCTATAATTCACCCCTCCACTTT
>13|TRBJ1-1|-|-|TRBV25-1
CASKGLMNTEAFF
TGTGCCAGCAAGGGGCTCATGAACACTGAAGCTTTCTTT
>11|TRBJ2-1|-|-|TRBV30
CAWREGMRRFF
TGTGCCTGGAGGGAGGGGATGCGGCGGTTCTTC
>16|TRBJ1-2|-|-|TRBV14
CASSQASLTDSYGYTF
TGTGCCAGCAGCCAAGCCTCCTTGACAGATTCCTATGGCTACACCTTC
>17|TRBJ2-3|-|once|TRBV30
CAWSARRGGTHSDTQYF
TGTGCCTGGAGCGCGCGGCGTGGGGGAACGCATTCGGATACGCAGTATTTT
>13|TRBJ2-1|-|-|TRBV5-1
CASSPFTYNEQFF
TGCGCCAGCAGCCCATTTACCTACAATGAGCAGTTCTTC
>13|TRBJ1-5|-|-|TRBV19
CASSISINQPQHF
TGTGCCAGTAGTATTAGCATCAATCAGCCCCAGCATTTT
>13|TRBJ2-1|-|once|TRBV29-1
CSVVWGIYNEQFF
TGCAGCGTTGTCTGGGGGATTTACAATGAGCAGTTCTTC
>16|TRBJ1-6|TRBD1|-|TRBV9
CASSVDPGQANSPLHF
TGTGCCAGCAGCGTAGATCCCGGACAGGCTAATTCACCCCTCCACTTT
>14|TRBJ2-2|-|-|TRBV24-1
CATSDWRDTGELFF
TGTGCCACCAGTGATTGGAGGGACACCGGGGAGCTGTTTTTT
>17|TRBJ2-1|TRBD2|-|TRBV3-1/TRBV3-2
CASSPGTSVRGCNEQFF
TGTGCCAGCAGCCCCGGGACTAGCGTTCGGGGGTGCAATGAGCAGTTCTTC
>16|TRBJ1-4|-|-|TRBV4-2
CASSENRAVGSEKLFF
TGTGCCAGCAGCGAGAACAGGGCAGTAGGTTCTGAAAAACTGTTTTTT
>14|TRBJ2-1|TRBD2|-|TRBV5-1
CASSPGLAGVREFF
TGCGCCAGCAGCCCTGGACTAGCGGGAGTAAGGGAGTTCTTC
>15|TRBJ1-5|TRBD1|-|TRBV2
CASSVGDRGLQPQHF
TGTGCCAGCAGTGTCGGAGACAGGGGGCTTCAGCCCCAGCATTTT
>15|TRBJ2-1|TRBD2|-|TRBV9
CASSVASGIYNEQFF
TGTGCCAGCAGCGTAGCTAGCGGGATATACAATGAGCAGTTCTTC
>13|TRBJ2-7|-|-|TRBV12-3/TRBV12-4
CASSWDLSYEQYF
TGTGCCAGCAGTTGGGACCTGTCTTACGAGCAGTACTTC
>14|TRBJ2-5|-|-|TRBV11-2
CASSQGPTLETQYF
TGTGCCAGCAGCCAAGGGCCTACCCTTGAGACCCAGTACTTC
>12|TRBJ2-7|-|-|TRBV3-1/TRBV3-2
CASSRTAYEQYF
TGTGCCAGCAGCCGAACAGCCTACGAGCAGTACTTC
>12|TRBJ2-7|TRBD1|-|TRBV9
CASSPNRGEQYF
TGTGCCAGCAGCCCCAACAGGGGGGAGCAGTACTTC
>14|TRBJ2-5|TRBD1|-|TRBV28
CASSPRQGLKTQYF
TGTGCCAGCAGTCCCCGACAGGGTCTCAAGACCCAGTACTTC
>14|TRBJ1-1|-|-|TRBV29-1
CSAGPGAANTEAFF
TGCAGCGCGGGCCCTGGGGCAGCAAACACTGAAGCTTTCTTT
>16|TRBJ1-6|TRBD1|-|TRBV28
CASSPRTGDGNSPLHF
TGTGCCAGCAGCCCCCGGACAGGGGACGGCAATTCACCCCTCCACTTT
>18|TRBJ2-4|TRBD2|-|TRBV5-1
CASSLEGLAGLAKNIQYF
TGCGCCAGCAGCTTGGAAGGACTAGCGGGACTAGCCAAAAACATTCAGTACTTC
>14|TRBJ2-3|TRBD1|-|TRBV9
CASSSQQGTDTQYF
TGTGCCAGCAGTTCACAACAGGGGACAGATACGCAGTATTTT